Listed here is a single T cell receptor (beta chain). Original data processing: Amplified reference gene primers provided the basis for estimating nucleated cell counts. Here immunoSEQ multiplex PCR was the method, and the copy in TCRdb shows in-frame clones only, minus some. V and J calls plus clone size are reproduced from that table; the DNA served to infer D and trimming. The profile shows roughly 130,000 clones, over 65% of them singletons. The J segment lost 6 bases and the V segment lost 0 bases, leaving 1 base of the junction unmatched. The CDR3 has 13 residues. The V gene's germline CDR1 is GTSNPN and CDR2 SVGIG (reference sequence). This record belongs to a study of blood T cell repertoires in COVID-19. Study-level background: There were acute and convalescent COVID-19 samples, and they came from the United States, Italy and Spain. T cells, B-cell-depleted T cells, or PBMCs provided the cDNA or gDNA that served as material.

Sequencing was carried out using peripheral blood. The sequence was collected from a woman between 65 and 79 years old with acute or convalescent COVID-19. The J gene is TRBJ1-4, the V gene TRBV30; 7 bases are a match to TRBD1. CDR3 protein: CAWSVQGHEKLFF. In nucleotides, the CDR3 is TGTGCCTGGAGTGTACAGGGGCATGAAAAACTGTTTTTT.